The 15 T cell receptor beta chains reported below all come from one sample, sequenced in a study of cytomegalovirus exposure and HLA in healthy donors. A multiplex PCR was run with 60 Vbeta primers and 13 Jbeta primers. Profiling relied on immunoSEQ multiplex PCR, and the TCRdb table lists in-frame clones only, not all of them. The table lists approximately 150,000 clones, about 68% of them singletons. The source material was PBMCs. Every receptor here comes from a female donor in good health and CMV-seronegative.

This clone was picked up one time. The V gene is TRBV5-1, the J gene TRBJ1-1, with TRBD1 matching over 9 bases. The CDR3 is made up of 18 amino acids. Germline CDR1 SGHRS, CDR2 YFSETQ. J lost 8 bases, V lost 0 bases, and 17 bases had no gene match. The CDR3, as DNA: TGCGCCAGCAGCTTGGTAGCCCTAACAGGGGGCCTTTTGGGGGAAGCTTTCTTT. It yields the protein CASSLVALTGGLLGEAFF.

This clone occurred a few times. The V and J genes are TRBV6-1 and TRBJ2-2; a weak D match, TRBD2 (6 bases). Trimming pared 5 bases from V and 6 bases from J, leaving 16 bases between. Germline CDR1 and CDR2: MNHNS and SASEGT. This CDR3 is 15 amino acids long. The CDR3 DNA sequence: TGTGCCAGCAGTCTCGAACTCGGAGGGCCCGGGGAGCTGTTTTTT. Protein: CASSLELGGPGELFF.

The V gene is TRBV2, the J gene TRBJ1-4; tentative D call: TRBD1 (6 bases). Trimming shortened V by 6 bases and J by 4 bases, and 15 bases separated the two germline ends. Germline CDR1 and CDR2: SNHLY and FYNNEI. The CDR3 has 15 amino acids. CDR3 amino acids: CASSEKGTSNEKLFF. Written as DNA, the CDR3 is TGTGCCAGCAGCGAAAAGGGGACAAGTAATGAAAAACTGTTTTTT.

The CDR3 protein is CASRRRREGYNEQFF. Here the CDR3 DNA reads TGTGCCAGCAGGCGGCGGCGGGAGGGTTACAATGAGCAGTTCTTC. The chain couples TRBV6-5 to TRBJ2-1; 9 bases match TRBD2. The V gene end was trimmed by 6 bases and the J gene end by 4 bases; junction bases not matched to a gene: 7. Per germline, CDR1 MNHEY and CDR2 SVGAGI. The CDR3 covers 15 residues.

The chain links TRBV29-1 to TRBJ1-6; 8 bases are shared with TRBD1. The germline CDR1 and CDR2 sequences are SQVTM and ANQGSEA. V dropped 4 bases and J dropped 8; count of bases not matched to a gene: 7. This CDR3 contains 14 residues. CDR3 in amino acids: CSVGGQDADSPLHF. CDR3 bases: TGCAGCGTTGGGGGACAGGACGCGGATTCACCCCTCCACTTT.

This clone was counted between two and nine times. The chain couples TRBV7-2 to TRBJ2-5; unclear D gene. The CDR3 is made up of 15 amino acids. CDR1 and CDR2 from the germline V gene are SGHTA and FQGNSA. V was clipped by 3 bases and J by 4 bases, with 15 bases between them. The CDR3, as DNA: TGTGCCAGCAGCTTGGGTGGGCGAGTAGGAGAGACCCAGTACTTC. It codes for CASSLGGRVGETQYF.

The chain employs TRBV28 and TRBJ1-2; TRBD1 matches 7 bases. Germline CDR1 MDHEN, CDR2 SYDVKM. V lost 10 bases to trimming and J lost 9 bases; unmatched junction nucleotides: 14. The CDR3 runs 13 residues. The CDR3 spells CATQHSIQGSYTF. The CDR3 DNA reads as TGTGCCACACAGCATTCCATACAGGGGAGCTACACCTTC.

V is TRBV7-2 and J is TRBJ1-1; D is possibly TRBD1 (5 bases). Germline V CDR1 and CDR2: SGHTA, FQGNSA. V was cut by 5 bases and J by 1 base, with 11 bases left in between. CDR3 size: 14 residues. CDR3 residues: CASSLQGRNTEAFF. The CDR3 DNA is TGTGCCAGCAGCCTCCAGGGTCGGAACACTGAAGCTTTCTTT.

This chain links TRBV10-2 with TRBJ2-5, with a tentative D call TRBD2 (6 bases). The CDR3 sequence is 16 residues long. In germline, CDR1 is WSHSY, CDR2 SAAADI. The V end was cut by 0 bases, the J end by 6 bases, with 17 bases between. The CDR3 DNA reads as TGCGCCAGCAGTGAGTCGCTGACCACGGGAGAGAAGACCCAGTACTTC. Its translation is CASSESLTTGEKTQYF.

The rearrangement joins TRBV7-2 to TRBJ2-7; TRBD2 might be the D (6 bases). With 1 base removed from V and 1 base from J, the gap between germline ends came to 14 bases. The CDR3 is 16 amino acids. CDR1 is SGHTA and CDR2 is FQGNSA in the germline V gene. Here the CDR3 DNA reads TGTGCCAGCAGCTTAGGGTCTGCGGGGATGTCCTACGAGCAGTACTTC. It is translated as CASSLGSAGMSYEQYF.

About this clone: One junction end disagrees with the germline gene, perhaps due to a read error. The V call is TRBV28, the J call TRBJ2-4, with TRBD1 matching over 10 bases. Germline loops: CDR1 MDHEN, CDR2 SYDVKM. This CDR3 region has 13 residues. CDR3 residues: CASSLSGTGEEDF. In DNA form, the CDR3 reads TGTGCCAGCAGTTTATCCGGGACAGGGGAAGAGGACTTC. Full variable domain (outside the CDR3, taken from reference TRBV28 and TRBJ2-4): DVKVTQSSRYLVKRTGEKVFLECVQDMDHENMFWYRQDPGLGLRLIYFSYDVKMKEKGDIPEGYSVSREKKERFSLILESASTNQTSMYLCASSLSGTGEEDFGAGTRLSVL.

This clone was observed a handful of times. V and J are TRBV6-4 and TRBJ2-6; D gene unclear. The CDR3 loop spans 15 amino acids. CDR1 and CDR2 from the germline V gene are MRHNA and SNTAGT. V lost 2 bases and J lost 1, with 6 bases in between. Here the CDR3 reads CASSDTLSGANVLTF. The CDR3 region has the DNA TGTGCCAGCAGTGACACCCTATCTGGGGCCAACGTCCTGACTTTC.

The chain carries TRBV7-2 and TRBJ2-1, with 15 nucleotides matching TRBD2. The CDR3 has 15 amino acids. Germline CDR1 is SGHTA and CDR2 is FQGNSA. J lost 7 bases, V lost 5 bases, and 3 bases had no gene match. CDR3 in DNA: TGTGCCAGCAGCCCCGGACTAGCGGGAGGGAATGAGCAGTTCTTC. Its translation is CASSPGLAGGNEQFF.

This sequence joins TRBV19 and TRBJ1-4, with D perhaps TRBD1 (5 bases). CDR1 and CDR2 (germline): LNHDA, SQIVND (reference sequence). V lost 3 bases and J lost 5, with 10 bases in between. The CDR3 loop spans 14 amino acids. The CDR3 nucleotides are TGTGCCAGTAGTATGAGGGAGGGGAATGAAAAACTGTTTTTT. This gives the protein CASSMREGNEKLFF.

The chain carries TRBV19 and TRBJ1-2; 7 bases agree with TRBD1. The CDR3 is made up of 17 amino acids. Germline loops: CDR1 LNHDA, CDR2 SQIVND (reference sequence). The ends lost 4 bases at V and 2 bases at J; junction bases unmatched: 13. CDR3 DNA sequence: TGTGCCAGTAGTACCACAAGACAGGGTATATCAAACTATGGCTACACCTTC. Translated, it gives CASSTTRQGISNYGYTF.